This TCR beta chain was obtained from a study of identical twins listed by TCRdb under 2016. Turning to the overall study: The study deep-sequenced TCR alpha and beta repertoires from monozygotic twins, unrelated adults of various ages and cord blood to test whether fetal clonotypes persist. To rule out contamination, the twin experiments were replicated at different times with different library preparation protocols. What the research found in general, with its limitations: In monozygotic twins, out-of-frame TCR alpha sharing was systematically underestimated by recombination models, although the models agreed with sharing between unrelated individuals. Compared with coincidental sharing between unrelated individuals, an excess of low generation-probability sequences was observed among out-of-frame TCR alpha sequences shared between twins. Abundant cord blood beta clonotypes carried fewer insertions; young adult naive repertoires showed a weaker similar trend, while memory repertoires showed none. Because the same donors could not be followed over many years, the conclusions relied on cross-sectional statistical analysis. Zero-insertion analyses could be partly confounded by invariant T cells such as MAIT and iNKT, although diverse VJ usage argued against such confounding for most clonotypes. The excess sharing between twins in beta out-of-frame sequences was weaker because fewer shared sequences reduced the signal-to-noise ratio.

Library preparation used 5' RACE. Instrument on record: Illumina HiSeq 2000. Template switching added a universal primer binding site, and the final cDNA carried a unique molecular identifier that allowed TCR cDNA molecules to be counted accurately. First-strand cDNA for TCR alpha and beta chains was synthesized from specific primers in the conserved constant-segment region. Each cDNA library was double barcoded, with a SMART-Mk sample barcode plus Illumina barcodes, to control for contamination. TruSeq adapter sequences along with Illumina sample barcodes were introduced in two successive PCR steps. Sequencing of the TCR alpha and beta cDNA libraries was done on the Illumina HiSeq platform using custom primers. Per the source publication's procedure: MiGEC processed the raw reads to extract unique molecular identifiers, while MiXCR was used to determine the CDR3 positions. Recombination models were inferred per individual with the repgenHMM and IGoR tools using an EM algorithm. The tcR package in R was used for shared clonotype analysis, with sharing normalized by the product of cloneset sizes. To study raw recombination free of thymic and clonal selection effects, out-of-frame nonproductive sequences were analyzed. TCRdb reran the public reads through fastp at Q25 and MiXCR, keeping productive beta chains. All rows with the same CDR3 protein become a single entry with the most common DNA and genes. TCRdb assigned the V and J calls; the authors' analysis was not used. The sample profile shows hundreds of thousands of distinct CDR3 sequences; 8.6% of them were found once. The ten most abundant clones make up 0.98% of the sample.

Every donor in the study was a healthy Caucasian. Three pairs of female monozygotic twins, all aged about 18 to 29 years, made up the twin cohort. RNA for TCR libraries was isolated from peripheral blood mononuclear cells. The table lists this clonotype with many counts. This receptor's antigen is unknown. Base qualities are not at hand, and no much larger clone is one base apart. The CDR1 and CDR2 encoded by the germline V gene (reference sequence) are SEHNR and FQNEAQ. The CDR3 sequence holds 12 residues, the cysteine and phenylalanine included. The entry retains the CDR3 DNA only, 36 bases that are in frame from base 1. The V end loses 5 bases and the J end loses 10 bases, and a stretch of 12 bases separates them. Another study also made use of these data, one on yellow fever vaccine responses in identical twins. From the second report: According to the authors, the vaccine-induced T cell response in identical twins seemed to be partly convergent and partly specific to each individual. Focusing on identical twins, the study followed the T cell clones that responded to the vaccine, and did so with precision.

The clonotype comes from a woman in her late teens or twenties in good health. This chain is built from TRBV7-9 and TRBJ2-1; the D segment cannot be called with confidence. Sequenced sample: PBMCs. CDR3 reads: CASSPRNEEQFF. The bases read TGTGCCAGCAGCCCCCGTAATGAGGAGCAGTTCTTC.